These 17 T cell receptor beta chains were all obtained from the same sample, sequenced in a study of siplizumab effects on memory and regulatory T cells (dated by TCRdb to the late 2010s). Libraries came from the immunoSEQ multiplex PCR assay. TCRdb retrieved this table from immuneACCESS and kept in-frame rearrangements only. Not all clones are present; in checked studies, unresolved V genes account for under half, and no reason is known for the remainder. This sample holds under 140,000 clones; around 90% were observed only once. 1.3% of the sample is held by the ten biggest clonotypes. The sample taken for sequencing was CD4+ T cells sorted from blood. These receptors all come from a human donor in good health.

Only a few counts were recorded for this clone. The V gene is TRBV5-1, the J gene TRBJ1-2, with no clear D. With 0 bases removed from V and 5 bases from J, the gap between germline ends came to 11 bases. The CDR3 is 14 amino acids. In germline, CDR1 is SGHRS, CDR2 YFSETQ. DNA of the CDR3: TGCGCCAGCAGCTTGGGCTTCTGGGGTTATGGCTACACCTTC. Translation: CASSLGFWGYGYTF.

This clone was found once. This rearrangement joins TRBV5-4 to TRBJ2-2; possibly TRBD1 for D (6 bases). The CDR3 is made up of 14 amino acids. The V gene lost 5 bases and the J gene lost 1 base, with 9 bases spanning the gap. Per the germline V gene, CDR1 is SGHNT and CDR2 is YYREEE (reference sequence). The CDR3 DNA sequence: TGTGCCAGCAGGTTGACAGGGAACACCGGGGAGCTGTTTTTT. As protein: CASRLTGNTGELFF.

Details on this clone: One end of the junction does not line up with germline, which may come from a read error. The CDR3 sequence: CASSHRDRPSF. DNA of the CDR3: TGTGCCAGCAGCCACCGGGACAGGCCAAGCTTC. The chain is built from TRBV5-6 and TRBJ2-7; 8 nucleotides line up with TRBD1. This CDR3 comprises 11 residues. The germline V gene encodes CDR1 SGHDT and CDR2 YYEEEE.

This clone is a singleton in its sample. V and J are TRBV2 and TRBJ1-2; D is possibly TRBD1 (6 bases). The V gene's germline CDR1 is SNHLY and CDR2 FYNNEI. The CDR3 spans 15 residues. With 7 bases removed from V and 2 bases from J, the gap between germline ends came to 17 bases. Here the CDR3 reads CASTEGAGENYGYTF. The CDR3 DNA is TGTGCCAGCACCGAAGGGGCAGGGGAGAACTATGGCTACACCTTC.

This clone was detected once. CDR3 sequence (DNA): TGTGCCAGCAGCCCAATCGCGGGGGGCGGAAACATTCAGTACTTC. Encoded protein: CASSPIAGGGNIQYF. The chain carries TRBV7-2 and TRBJ2-4; 8 bases are shared with TRBD2. This CDR3 spans 15 amino acids. The J segment lost 6 bases and the V segment lost 5 bases, leaving 9 bases of the junction unmatched. Germline CDR1 SGHTA, CDR2 FQGNSA. The full variable domain, rest sourced from reference TRBV7-2 and TRBJ2-4, is GAGVSQSPSNKVTEKGKDVELRCDPISGHTALYWYRQSLGQGLEFLIYFQGNSAPDKSGLPSDRFSAERTGGSVSTLTIQRTQQEDSAVYLCASSPIAGGGNIQYFGAGTRLSVL.

The chain is built from TRBV2 and TRBJ1-3; D gene uncertain. Trimming cost V 0 bases and J 2 bases, with 11 bases left between them. Germline V lookup: CDR1 SNHLY, CDR2 FYNNEI. The CDR3 is 16 residues long. The CDR3, as DNA: TGTGCCAGCAGTGAAGCCTACTCCTTGGCTGGAAACACCATATATTTT. Translation: CASSEAYSLAGNTIYF.

This rearrangement joins TRBV6-1 to TRBJ1-6; 7 bases line up with TRBD1. The CDR3 is made up of 13 amino acids. The germline gives CDR1 MNHNS, CDR2 SASEGT. The trim removed 8 bases at V and 9 bases at J, leaving 7 bases unmatched. The CDR3 sequence: CASGNRGGSPLHF. The CDR3 nucleotides read TGTGCCAGCGGGAACAGGGGCGGTTCACCCCTCCACTTT.

The V call is TRBV5-1, the J call TRBJ1-4; D gene uncertain. The ends were cut back, 8 bases at V and 0 bases at J, with 8 bases in the middle. This CDR3 contains 13 residues. The V gene's germline CDR1 is SGHRS and CDR2 YFSETQ. The CDR3 coding sequence is TGCGCCAGTGCCCGGGCAACTAATGAAAAACTGTTTTTT. This sequence encodes CASARATNEKLFF.

The chain joins TRBV4-2 to TRBJ2-2; D is perhaps TRBD1 (5 bases). The CDR3 spans 19 residues. Trimming stripped 4 bases from V and 3 bases from J, with 24 bases between. Per germline, CDR1 LGHNA and CDR2 YNFKEQ. Here the CDR3 reads CASSPQPGASVWHTGELFF. CDR3 nucleotides: TGTGCCAGCAGCCCCCAACCTGGGGCCTCAGTATGGCACACCGGGGAGCTGTTTTTT.

The chain links TRBV5-1 to TRBJ2-7, with 10 bases aligning to TRBD2. Germline trimming cut 0 bases from V and 7 bases from J; bases unmatched to any gene: 13. In germline, CDR1 is SGHRS, CDR2 YFSETQ. The CDR3 has 17 amino acids. In nucleotides, the CDR3 is TGCGCCAGCAGCTTGGGCCTAGCGGGAGAACTGCTAGAAGAGCAGTACTTC. It specifies CASSLGLAGELLEEQYF.

This sequence joins TRBV11-2 and TRBJ2-1; D is unclear. The CDR3 spans 16 residues. Germline CDR1 reads SGHAT; CDR2 reads FQNNGV. Trimming took 1 base from V and 2 from J, leaving 12 bases between them. The DNA of the CDR3 is TGTGCCAGCAGCTTAGGTCACAGCGCACCCTACAATGAGCAGTTCTTC. As protein: CASSLGHSAPYNEQFF.

CDR3 DNA: TGTGCCAGTAGTATACCCTACAGGGCGGGTGAAGCTTTCTTT. Translated: CASSIPYRAGEAFF. The V and J genes are TRBV19 and TRBJ1-1; weak D call: TRBD1 (6 bases). CDR3 length equals 14 residues. Trimming left V 2 bases short and J 7 bases short, with 14 bases between. Germline V gene data show CDR1 as LNHDA and CDR2 as SQIVND (reference sequence).

This clone occurred a few times. The chain combines TRBV29-1 with TRBJ1-1; 7 positions match TRBD1. V gave up 4 bases and J gave up 14 bases; unmatched junction bases: 16. CDR3 length equals 13 residues. Germline CDR1 is SQVTM and CDR2 is ANQGSEA. The CDR3 loop reads CSVVETGTGKGFF. CDR3 sequence (DNA): TGCAGCGTTGTCGAGACAGGGACGGGTAAAGGCTTCTTT. Complete variable domain (other parts from reference TRBV29-1 and TRBJ1-1): SAVISQKPSRDICQRGTSLTIQCQVDSQVTMMFWYRQQPGQSLTLIATANQGSEATYESGFVIDKFPISRPNLTFSTLTVSNMSPEDSSIYLCSVVETGTGKGFFGQGTRLTVV.

The CDR3 nucleotides read TGTGCCAGCAGCGAAGCGACTAGCGGGTTGGGCGTGTACGAGCAGTACTTC. Translated, it gives CASSEATSGLGVYEQYF. The chain has TRBV7-9 and TRBJ2-7; 10 bases are a match to TRBD2. The CDR3 length is 17 residues. The germline V gene has CDR1 SEHNR and CDR2 FQNEAQ (reference sequence). Trimming cost V 5 bases and J 4 bases; bases outside gene matches: 14. Combining the CDR3 with reference TRBV7-9 and TRBJ2-7 gives the whole variable domain DTGVSQNPRHKITKRGQNVTFRCDPISEHNRLYWYRQTLGQGPEFLTYFQNEAQLEKSRLLSDRFSAERPKGSFSTLEIQRTEQGDSAMYLCASSEATSGLGVYEQYFGPGTRLTVT.

This chain joins TRBV18 and TRBJ2-5, with D hard to call. Trimming removed 2 bases from V and 0 bases from J, with 10 bases in between. Germline V CDR1 and CDR2: KGHSH, LQKENI. The CDR3 totals 15 residues. This CDR3 reads CASSPNTPNQETQYF. For the CDR3, the DNA is TGTGCCAGCTCACCAAATACACCGAACCAAGAGACCCAGTACTTC.

CDR3 sequence: CASSRAAGRDTQYF. CDR3 DNA sequence: TGTGCCAGCAGTCGCGCGGCGGGGAGAGATACGCAGTATTTT. The chain combines TRBV6-5 with TRBJ2-3, with TRBD2 as a possible D gene (6 bases). V lost 5 bases and J 5 bases, leaving 14 bases between the germline ends. Germline CDR1 is MNHEY and CDR2 is SVGAGI. The CDR3 runs 14 residues.

The chain carries TRBV4-1 and TRBJ1-4; TRBD1 is a possible D gene (5 bases). Germline-derived CDR1 and CDR2 are MGHRA and YSYEKL. The CDR3 has 15 amino acids. The V gene lost 3 bases and the J gene lost 8 bases, with 16 bases spanning the gap. CDR3 residues: CASSHLSGTQEKLFF. In nucleotides, the CDR3 is TGCGCCAGCAGCCATCTATCCGGGACCCAAGAAAAACTGTTTTTT.